These 3 T cell receptor beta chains were sequenced from one sample in a study of cytomegalovirus exposure and HLA in healthy donors. The PCR ran on 60 Vbeta and 13 Jbeta primers. Measured with immunoSEQ multiplex PCR; TCRdb has only the in-frame clones, and not every one. This table lists over 30,000 clones. Sequenced material: PBMCs. Every receptor here comes from a man aged 35-49 years in good health and CMV-seronegative.

The chain uses TRBV6-1 and TRBJ1-2, with a weak D call TRBD1 (5 bases). The CDR3 covers 13 residues. V was pared by 7 bases and J by 4 bases, with 13 bases between. Germline V gene data show CDR1 as MNHNS and CDR2 as SASEGT. The CDR3 DNA reads as TGTGCCAGCATCCCTGACAGCTCCTATGGCTACACCTTC. This codes for CASIPDSSYGYTF.

The V and J genes are TRBV29-1 and TRBJ2-5, with D possibly being TRBD1 (5 bases). Germline-derived CDR1 and CDR2 are SQVTM and ANQGSEA. This CDR3 comprises 14 residues. The V end lost 6 bases, the J end lost 5 bases, and 19 bases lay between the germline ends. The CDR3 DNA reads TGCAGCGTGGCCCCTCAGGGTGCAGCGGAGACCCAGTACTTC. It codes for CSVAPQGAAETQYF.

The chain employs TRBV18 and TRBJ2-7; 9 nucleotides line up with TRBD1. Trimming at V came to 2 bases and at J to 6 bases, leaving 5 bases not matched to a gene. Germline V gene sequence: CDR1 KGHSH, CDR2 LQKENI. The CDR3 covers 14 residues. The CDR3, as DNA: TGTGCCAGCTCACCAGGGGACAGGGCTAGCGAGCAGTACTTC. This sequence encodes CASSPGDRASEQYF.